This T cell receptor beta chain was sequenced for a study of shared clonotypes between healthy human individuals. Study-level results: Sampling involved blood alone; tissue repertoires likely differ. Generation of non-shared clonotypes was less probable than generation of clonotypes shared by all four donors.

Naive CD8 isolation took CD45RO-negative cells positively selected for CCR7 and excluded terminally differentiated effector memory CD45RA+ cells. The CDR3 has 14 residues. Per germline, CDR1 MNHEY and CDR2 SVGAGI. V lost 8 bases, J lost 9 bases, and 20 bases lay in between. Profiled with immunoSEQ multiplex PCR; TCRdb holds only in-frame clones, not every one. The sample carries roughly 550,000 clones, less than 97% recorded once. With regard to this clone: The target antigen is unknown.

This receptor was taken from a woman in her 30s in good health. Material for sequencing was naive CD8+ T cells sorted from blood. This chain joins TRBV6-5 and TRBJ1-5; possibly TRBD1 for D (5 bases). CDR3 residues: CASSYRGVQGPQHF. For the CDR3, the DNA is TGTGCCAGCTCCTATCGGGGGGTTCAGGGGCCCCAGCATTTT.